This TCR beta chain was identified during a study of OX40 agonist ivuxolimab in advanced cancers. Study context: Subjects had a mean age of around 60 years, with a range of 23 to 79; roughly 80% were male. Checkpoint inhibitors had been given previously to roughly 40% of patients.

Findings and caveats of the study: Antigen specificity was not determined for the expanded peripheral T cells.

As for this clone: What it recognizes is unknown.

CDR3 length: 16 residues. Trimming took 0 bases from V and 8 from J; bases not matched to a gene: 9. Germline CDR1 reads ENHRY; CDR2 reads SYGVKD. Measured with immunoSEQ multiplex PCR; TCRdb has only the in-frame clones, and not every one. This table holds over 30,000 clones, about 80% found once. The sequence was obtained from an adult with an advanced solid tumor such as melanoma, head and neck, liver or kidney cancer. Sequencing used CD4+ or CD8+ T cells sorted from blood, obtained in a trial of the OX40 agonist ivuxolimab. The chain combines TRBV10-3 with TRBJ2-2; 7 nucleotides line up with TRBD2. The CDR3 loop reads CAISESASGPLGELFF. Here the CDR3 DNA reads TGTGCCATCAGTGAGTCGGCTAGCGGACCTTTGGGGGAGCTGTTTTTT.